Below, 29 T cell receptor beta chains from the same sample are listed, as sequenced in a study of T-cell reconstitution after alpha-beta-depleted transplantation in children. Using unique molecular identifiers, the investigators prepared the TCRbeta library. TCRdb ran MiXCR on the PCR reads and lists one entry per CDR3 protein. The table lists 250,000 to 300,000 distinct CDR3 sequences, approximately 9.8% of them singletons. Here the sequenced sample was PBMCs from the stem cell graft donor, taken from the stem cell graft. The receptors originated from a human donor who donated a stem cell graft to a child with SCID.

This clonotype was seen repeatedly, ten times or more. CDR3 coding DNA: TGTGCCAGCAGCATCCGGACAGGGGCTGTGGATTCACCCCTCCACTTT. Its translation is CASSIRTGAVDSPLHF. The rearrangement uses TRBV7-9 and TRBJ1-6; 9 positions match TRBD1. CDR3 length equals 16 residues. The trim removed 5 bases at V and 8 bases at J, leaving 10 bases unmatched. The germline V gene encodes CDR1 SEHNR and CDR2 FQNEAQ (reference sequence).

As concerns this clonotype: One end of the junction varies from germline; a read error may be responsible. The chain is built from TRBV7-7 and TRBJ2-1; the match to TRBD2 covers 11 bases. CDR1 is SSHAT and CDR2 is FNYEAQ in the germline V gene (reference sequence). CDR3 length equals 17 residues. The CDR3 DNA reads TGTGCTAGCAGCCCTACTAGCGGGGGTAGCTCCTACAATGAGCAGTTCTTC. Residues: CASSPTSGGSSYNEQFF.

This clonotype has at least ten counts. The rearrangement uses TRBV12-3 or TRBV12-4 and TRBJ2-1, with D possibly being TRBD1 (5 bases). V was pared by 7 bases and J by 4 bases, with 8 bases between. The CDR3 contains 12 residues. CDR3 sequence: CASTDSYNEQFF. DNA for the CDR3: TGTGCCAGCACCGACAGTTACAATGAGCAGTTCTTC.

The J gene is TRBJ1-4, the V gene TRBV15; D uncertain. CDR1 LNHNV and CDR2 YYDKDF come from the germline V gene (reference sequence). V was pared by 0 bases and J by 1 base, with 3 bases between. The CDR3 is made up of 14 amino acids. In DNA, the CDR3 is TGTGCCACCAGCAGAGACCGAACTAATGAAAAACTGTTTTTT. As protein: CATSRDRTNEKLFF.

The chain carries TRBV7-9 and TRBJ1-1; D is unresolved. The CDR3 is 14 amino acids. Trimming took off 2 bases at V and 0 bases at J, with 7 bases between the two ends. The germline CDR1 and CDR2 sequences are SEHNR and FQNEAQ (reference sequence). CDR3 residues: CASSLQLLNTEAFF. The CDR3 DNA reads as TGTGCCAGCAGCTTACAACTGTTGAACACTGAAGCTTTCTTT.

A few counts support this clonotype. The J gene is TRBJ1-1, the V gene TRBV6-1; TRBD1 agrees at 7 bases. Germline V gene lookup returns CDR1 MNHNS and CDR2 SASEGT. CDR3 length: 13 amino acids. V gave up 10 bases and J gave up 0 bases; unmatched junction bases: 5. The CDR3 is CATLTGLNTEAFF. In nucleotides, the CDR3 is TGTGCCACCCTGACAGGGCTGAACACTGAAGCTTTCTTT.

The table lists this clonotype with a few counts. The chain is built from TRBV20-1 and TRBJ1-6; D might be TRBD1 (6 bases). Looked up from germline, CDR1 is DFQATT and CDR2 is SNEGSKA (reference sequence). The CDR3 is made up of 14 amino acids. Trimming took 5 bases from V and 6 from J, leaving 14 bases between them. CDR3 sequence (DNA): TGCAGTGCTGGATTTGACAGGCTTAATTCACCCCTCCACTTT. It encodes CSAGFDRLNSPLHF.

This clonotype occurred a few times. DNA for the CDR3: TGTGCCAGCAGCCCCGCTACGGGACTAGCAGTCCCGCAAGAGACCCAGTACTTC. Its protein product is CASSPATGLAVPQETQYF. The V call is TRBV7-8, the J call TRBJ2-5; 9 positions match TRBD2. With 5 bases clipped from V and 2 bases from J, the junction kept 15 bases outside the gene matches. CDR3 length: 18 residues. Looked up from germline, CDR1 is SGHVS and CDR2 is FQNEAQ. Together with reference TRBV7-8 and TRBJ2-5, the CDR3 gives the full variable domain: GAGVSQSPRYKVAKRGQDVALRCDPISGHVSLFWYQQALGQGPEFLTYFQNEAQLDKSGLPSDRFFAERPEGSVSTLKIQRTQQEDSAVYLCASSPATGLAVPQETQYFGPGTRLLVL.

The V gene is TRBV20-1, the J gene TRBJ2-3; 9 bases map to TRBD2. Looked up from germline, CDR1 is DFQATT and CDR2 is SNEGSKA (reference sequence). After removal of 2 bases from V and 4 bases from J, the junction contained 10 bases not matched to a gene. The length of the CDR3 is 16 residues. CDR3 in DNA: TGCAGTGCTAGATCCGGAACTAGCGGGCATTCAGATACGCAGTATTTT. It encodes CSARSGTSGHSDTQYF.

The CDR3 coding sequence is TGTGCCAGCGGGACTACCGCTTATGAGCAGTTCTTC. Translation gives CASGTTAYEQFF. The V gene is TRBV12-3 or TRBV12-4, the J gene TRBJ2-1, with TRBD2 matching 7 bases. This CDR3 contains 12 residues. V dropped 8 bases and J dropped 8; count of bases not matched to a gene: 6.

This clonotype has at least ten counts. This chain connects TRBV9 to TRBJ1-1; D not resolved. The germline gives CDR1 SGDLS, CDR2 YYNGEE. This CDR3 contains 14 residues. Trimming stripped 0 bases from V and 7 bases from J, with 13 bases between. CDR3 region: CASSVAPSSVEAFF. CDR3 in DNA: TGTGCCAGCAGCGTAGCCCCGAGCTCTGTTGAAGCTTTCTTT.

The chain links TRBV7-2 to TRBJ1-5; 8 nucleotides line up with TRBD1. The CDR3 totals 13 residues. The V segment lost 7 bases and the J segment 7 bases; nucleotides outside the gene matches: 6. The germline CDR1 and CDR2 sequences are SGHTA and FQGNSA. The CDR3 sequence is CASTPGGGQPQHF. The CDR3 DNA is TGTGCCAGCACCCCAGGGGGCGGACAGCCCCAGCATTTT.

This clonotype was observed a handful of times. The rearrangement links TRBV18 to TRBJ2-2, with D unclear. CDR1 and CDR2 (germline): KGHSH, LQKENI. V lost 3 bases, J lost 7 bases, and 9 bases lay in between. CDR3 length: 13 amino acids. CDR3 sequence (DNA): TGTGCCAGCTCACCGGTTTCCGGCGGGGAGCTGTTTTTT. This sequence encodes CASSPVSGGELFF.

The V gene is TRBV6-1, the J gene TRBJ2-7; perhaps TRBD2 as D (5 bases). There are 12 residues in the CDR3. Germline CDR1 is MNHNS and CDR2 is SASEGT. V shed 4 bases and J shed 7 bases, with 11 bases lying between them. This CDR3 reads CASSAFGDEQYF. The CDR3 coding sequence is TGTGCCAGCAGTGCCTTCGGGGATGAGCAGTACTTC.

This chain joins TRBV7-6 and TRBJ2-5; unclear D gene. The V gene lost 0 bases and the J gene lost 5 bases, with 10 bases spanning the gap. In germline, CDR1 is SGHVS, CDR2 FNYEAQ. The CDR3 is 14 residues long. The CDR3 bases are TGTGCCAGCAGCTTAGCGCAGGCGACGGAGACCCAGTACTTC. It yields the protein CASSLAQATETQYF.

This clonotype turned up a few times. The rearrangement joins TRBV5-4 to TRBJ2-4; D is uncertain. This CDR3 is built from 14 residues. The V gene's germline CDR1 is SGHNT and CDR2 YYREEE (reference sequence). The V gene lost 4 bases and the J gene lost 3 bases, with 11 bases spanning the gap. The CDR3 sequence is CASSGTVGKNIQYF. CDR3 coding DNA: TGTGCCAGCAGCGGAACAGTGGGCAAAAACATTCAGTACTTC. The variable domain in full, completed from reference TRBV5-4 and TRBJ2-4, reads ETGVTQSPTHLIKTRGQQVTLRCSSQSGHNTVSWYQQALGQGPQFIFQYYREEENGRGNFPPRFSGLQFPNYSSELNVNALELDDSALYLCASSGTVGKNIQYFGAGTRLSVL.

CDR3 sequence reads: CASSFGLTPYEQYF. The CDR3 DNA follows: TGTGCCAGCAGCTTCGGACTTACGCCCTACGAGCAGTACTTC. The rearrangement joins TRBV5-4 to TRBJ2-7; TRBD2 is a possible D gene (5 bases). This CDR3 contains 14 residues. Germline V gives CDR1 SGHNT, CDR2 YYREEE (reference sequence). The V end lost 2 bases, the J end lost 2 bases, and 11 bases lay between the germline ends. Combining the CDR3 with reference TRBV5-4 and TRBJ2-7 gives the whole variable domain ETGVTQSPTHLIKTRGQQVTLRCSSQSGHNTVSWYQQALGQGPQFIFQYYREEENGRGNFPPRFSGLQFPNYSSELNVNALELDDSALYLCASSFGLTPYEQYFGPGTRLTVT.

This clonotype turned up a few times. The chain combines TRBV20-1 with TRBJ1-6, with a tentative D call TRBD1 (5 bases). The V and J ends lost 4 bases and 7 bases respectively, with 20 bases between them. The CDR3 runs to 16 residues. Germline values: CDR1 DFQATT, CDR2 SNEGSKA (reference sequence). CDR3 coding DNA: TGCAGTGCTACCCCCACGGGGGGGGAGCTAAATTCACCCCTCCACTTT. Its translation is CSATPTGGELNSPLHF.

This clonotype was seen many times. The V and J genes are TRBV5-1 and TRBJ2-1; 11 bases map to TRBD2. The CDR3 extends over 14 amino acids. The V segment lost 6 bases and the J segment 5 bases; nucleotides outside the gene matches: 4. CDR1 is SGHRS and CDR2 is YFSETQ in the germline V gene. CDR3 nucleotides: TGCGCCAGCACGACTAGCGGGGTTGACAATGAGCAGTTCTTC. Translating it yields CASTTSGVDNEQFF.

The chain employs TRBV7-9 and TRBJ1-1, with D perhaps matching TRBD1 (6 bases). Germline V gives CDR1 SEHNR, CDR2 FQNEAQ (reference sequence). The CDR3 runs to 15 residues. V was clipped by 0 bases and J by 2 bases, with 10 bases between them. The CDR3 DNA reads as TGTGCCAGCAGCTTAGCCGCAGGGGCTAACACTGAAGCTTTCTTT. Amino acids: CASSLAAGANTEAFF. Variable domain in full (rest from reference TRBV7-9 and TRBJ1-1): DTGVSQNPRHKITKRGQNVTFRCDPISEHNRLYWYRQTLGQGPEFLTYFQNEAQLEKSRLLSDRFSAERPKGSFSTLEIQRTEQGDSAMYLCASSLAAGANTEAFFGQGTRLTVV.

CDR3 in amino acids: CASSLRGPYGYTF. The CDR3, as DNA: TGTGCCAGCAGCCTCAGGGGACCTTATGGCTACACCTTC. This chain links TRBV12-3 or TRBV12-4 with TRBJ1-2, with TRBD1 as a possible D gene (6 bases). V lost 6 bases and J 5 bases, leaving 13 bases between the germline ends. The CDR3 sequence is 13 residues long.

There are many counts of this clonotype. The DNA for the CDR3 is TGTGCCAGCAGCCCCCGACAGGGGTGGGAGACCCAGTACTTC. Amino acid sequence: CASSPRQGWETQYF. The gene calls are TRBV9 and TRBJ2-5; TRBD1 matches 8 bases. Germline loops: CDR1 SGDLS, CDR2 YYNGEE. This CDR3 spans 14 amino acids. Trimming at V came to 4 bases and at J to 5 bases, leaving 7 bases not matched to a gene. Full variable domain (remainder filled in from reference TRBV9 and TRBJ2-5): DSGVTQTPKHLITATGQRVTLRCSPRSGDLSVYWYQQSLDQGLQFLIQYYNGEERAKGNILERFSAQQFPDLHSELNLSSLELGDSALYFCASSPRQGWETQYFGPGTRLLVL.

This clonotype was seen only a few times. The CDR3 bases are TGTGCCAGCAGCTCCTTGATGGGGGGCGCGATGGACACTGAAGCTTTCTTT. The encoded protein is CASSSLMGGAMDTEAFF. The chain links TRBV9 to TRBJ1-1, with D possibly TRBD1 on 6 matching bases. Germline V gene data show CDR1 as SGDLS and CDR2 as YYNGEE. This CDR3 region has 17 residues. Trimming removed 4 bases from V and 3 bases from J, with 22 bases in between.

This chain links TRBV29-1 with TRBJ2-5; D gene uncertain. Looked up from germline, CDR1 is SQVTM and CDR2 is ANQGSEA. The CDR3 runs 12 residues. V was trimmed by 5 bases and J by 0 bases, leaving 7 bases between them. This CDR3 reads CSVSRNQETQYF. The CDR3, as DNA: TGCAGCGTTAGCAGGAACCAAGAGACCCAGTACTTC.

The rearrangement joins TRBV15 to TRBJ1-1, with 7 bases that match TRBD1. The CDR3 runs 15 residues. Germline V gene sequence: CDR1 LNHNV, CDR2 YYDKDF (reference sequence). Losses at the gene ends were 1 base for V and 0 bases for J; bases not matched to a gene: 2. The CDR3 reads CATSRVGGLNTEAFF. The CDR3 DNA reads TGTGCCACCAGCAGAGTAGGGGGCCTGAACACTGAAGCTTTCTTT. The full variable domain, with the rest looked up from reference TRBV15 and TRBJ1-1, is DAMVIQNPRYQVTQFGKPVTLSCSQTLNHNVMYWYQQKSSQAPKLLFHYYDKDFNNEADTPDNFQSRRPNTSFCFLDIRSPGLGDTAMYLCATSRVGGLNTEAFFGQGTRLTVV.

This clonotype came up many times. V is TRBV19 and J is TRBJ2-3; no clear D. The CDR3 length is 12 residues. Germline V gives CDR1 LNHDA, CDR2 SQIVND (reference sequence). The ends were cut back, 5 bases at V and 4 bases at J, with 7 bases in the middle. This CDR3 is CASSSLSDTQYF. The CDR3 nucleotides read TGTGCCAGTAGTTCCCTGTCAGATACGCAGTATTTT. The entire variable domain, with the rest obtained from reference TRBV19 and TRBJ2-3, is as follows: DGGITQSPKYLFRKEGQNVTLSCEQNLNHDAMYWYRQDPGQGLRLIYYSQIVNDFQKGDIAEGYSVSREKKESFPLTVTSAQKNPTAFYLCASSSLSDTQYFGPGTRLTVL.

This clonotype was detected a few times. This chain uses TRBV3-1 with TRBJ2-3; no clear D gene. This CDR3 is 16 amino acids long. Germline V gene sequence: CDR1 LGHDT, CDR2 YNNKEL (reference sequence). V gave up 0 bases and J gave up 3 bases, with 13 bases separating them. The CDR3: CASSQEAAVRTDTQYF. The CDR3 DNA reads TGTGCCAGCAGCCAAGAGGCGGCGGTTCGGACAGATACGCAGTATTTT.

This clonotype was seen a few times. This sequence joins TRBV29-1 and TRBJ1-1; 12 nucleotides align to TRBD1. The CDR3 is 16 residues long. Germline trimming cut 6 bases from V and 1 base from J; bases unmatched to any gene: 9. The germline gives CDR1 SQVTM, CDR2 ANQGSEA. The CDR3 bases are TGCAGCGTGAGGGGACAGGGGGCCGGGAGGAACACTGAAGCTTTCTTT. This gives the protein CSVRGQGAGRNTEAFF.

The chain links TRBV13 to TRBJ2-4; D is possibly TRBD1 (5 bases). From germline, CDR1 is PRHDT and CDR2 FYEKMQ (reference sequence). The V and J ends lost 5 bases and 0 bases respectively, with 11 bases between them. The CDR3 sequence is 15 residues long. CDR3 loop: CASSVQGLAKNIQYF. CDR3 nucleotide sequence: TGTGCCAGCAGCGTCCAGGGTCTAGCCAAAAACATTCAGTACTTC.